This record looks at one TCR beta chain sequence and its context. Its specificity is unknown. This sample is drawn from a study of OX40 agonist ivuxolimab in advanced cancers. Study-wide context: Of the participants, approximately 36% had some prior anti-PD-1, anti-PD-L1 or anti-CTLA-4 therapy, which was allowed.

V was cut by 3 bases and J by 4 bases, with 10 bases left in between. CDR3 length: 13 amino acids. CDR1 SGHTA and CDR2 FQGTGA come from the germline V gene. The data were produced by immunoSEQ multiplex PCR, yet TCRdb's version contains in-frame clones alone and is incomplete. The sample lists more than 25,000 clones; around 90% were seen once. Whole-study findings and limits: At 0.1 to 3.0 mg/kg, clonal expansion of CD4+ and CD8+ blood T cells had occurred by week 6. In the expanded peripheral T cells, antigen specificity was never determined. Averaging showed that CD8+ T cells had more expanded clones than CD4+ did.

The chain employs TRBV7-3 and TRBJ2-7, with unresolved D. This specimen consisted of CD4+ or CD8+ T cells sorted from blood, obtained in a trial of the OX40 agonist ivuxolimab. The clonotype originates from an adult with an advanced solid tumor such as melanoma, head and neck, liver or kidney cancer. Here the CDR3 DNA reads TGTGCCAGCAGCTTCGGCGAGTTTTACGAGCAGTACTTC. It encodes CASSFGEFYEQYF. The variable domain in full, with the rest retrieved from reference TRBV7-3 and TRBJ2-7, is GAGVSQTPSNKVTEKGKYVELRCDPISGHTALYWYRQSLGQGPEFLIYFQGTGAADDSGLPNDRFFAVRPEGSVSTLKIQRTERGDSAVYLCASSFGEFYEQYFGPGTRLTVT.